Listed here is a single T cell receptor (beta chain). Its antigen specificity is not known. Per-base qualities were not stored, and no clone one base away is much larger. The source of the sample is a study of blood T cell repertoires in COVID-19 (dated by TCRdb to the early 2020s). Background for the entire study: The collaborator samples originated in the United States, Italy and Spain and spanned the acute and convalescent phases of COVID-19. Samples came from the ongoing ImmuneRACE study (first 160 participants) plus 1,254 subjects from 6 global collaborators. The sample metadata nearly always contained a de-identified subject ID, COVID-19 status, age in years and sex. The prospective study material was composed of cDNA or gDNA derived from T cells, B-cell-depleted T cells, or PBMCs. Where available, HLA class I and class II types were taken from metadata supplied by the sample provider and were not determined by assay-based typing. Subjects who had been exposed to COVID-19, were actively infected with it, or had recovered from it provided the deeply sampled blood TCRbeta repertoires that made up the dataset. The repertoires were made available in a free public database intended to serve as a resource for research on the immune response to SARS-CoV-2.

Spanning cysteine to phenylalanine, the CDR3 consists of 14 amino acids. Of all the DNA, just the CDR3 is kept, 42 bases in frame from base 1. The germline V gene encodes CDR1 SGDLS and CDR2 YYNGEE. V and J are truncated by 4 bases and 4 bases respectively, leaving an intervening sequence of 14 bases. Participants in the prospective study were enrolled through a virtual design, were aged 18 to 89 years, and lived in roughly 26 United States geographic areas. To assign participants to cohorts, the prospective study relied on clinical history that participants themselves reported in a screening survey and a study questionnaire. For ImmuneRACE Cohort 3, a participant was defined as recovered based on two consecutive negative NP/OP PCR tests, clearance by a healthcare professional, or resolution of symptoms. Mobile phlebotomists in the prospective study collected whole blood, serum and a nasopharyngeal or oropharyngeal swab from every participant. Over a roughly 2-month period, participants in the prospective study had the option of providing additional blood draws and questionnaires. Before DNA extraction, prospective study blood samples were shipped either frozen or at room temperature.

The immunoSEQ Assay, a bias-controlled multiplex PCR, was used to amplify TCRbeta CDR3 regions from genomic DNA. Processing in the source paper ran as follows. Within the assay, amplification of reference gene primers was used to estimate how many nucleated cells each sample contained. To quantify the absolute abundance of each unique TCRbeta CDR3 rearrangement, sequence reads were collapsed and filtered. For each sample, productive Simpson clonality was calculated as the square root of Simpson's diversity index over productive rearrangements. The table was pulled from immuneACCESS by TCRdb, which kept in-frame rearrangements only. Such tables lose some clones; where checked, under half of the loss comes from unresolved V genes, and the rest has no known cause. V, J and clone size derive from that table, while D and trimming were established from the DNA sequence. The sample table lists about 440,000 clones, 90% of them with a count of one. The leading ten clones occupy approximately 0.55% of the sample.

Points the paper makes about the study in general: The amount of clinical and demographic metadata varied by source and participant and was provided uncurated.

Sequences were obtained from PBMCs or T cells enriched from blood (not recorded which). The chain is assembled from TRBV9 and TRBJ1-2; a tentative D match to TRBD1 spans 5 bases. This TCR derives from a man aged 18 to 29 who had recovered from COVID-19. The DNA sequence is TGTGCCAGCAGCACCCTACAGGTGGCCTATGGCTACACCTTC. Translated, this gives CASSTLQVAYGYTF.